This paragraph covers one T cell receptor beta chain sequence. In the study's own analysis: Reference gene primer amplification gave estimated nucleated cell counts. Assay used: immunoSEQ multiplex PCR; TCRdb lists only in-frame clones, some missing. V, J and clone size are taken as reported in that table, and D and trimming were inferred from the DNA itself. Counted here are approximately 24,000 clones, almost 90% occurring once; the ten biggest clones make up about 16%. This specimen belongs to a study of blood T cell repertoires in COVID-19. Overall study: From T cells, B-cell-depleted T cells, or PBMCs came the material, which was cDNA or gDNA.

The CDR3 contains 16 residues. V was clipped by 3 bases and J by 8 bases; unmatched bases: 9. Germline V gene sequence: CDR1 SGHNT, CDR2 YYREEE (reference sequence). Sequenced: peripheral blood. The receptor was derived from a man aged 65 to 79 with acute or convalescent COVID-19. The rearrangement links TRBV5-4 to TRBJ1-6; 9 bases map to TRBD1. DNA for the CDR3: TGTGCCAGCAGCTCCGGATTGGGGACAGGGTATTCACCCCTCCACTTT. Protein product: CASSSGLGTGYSPLHF.